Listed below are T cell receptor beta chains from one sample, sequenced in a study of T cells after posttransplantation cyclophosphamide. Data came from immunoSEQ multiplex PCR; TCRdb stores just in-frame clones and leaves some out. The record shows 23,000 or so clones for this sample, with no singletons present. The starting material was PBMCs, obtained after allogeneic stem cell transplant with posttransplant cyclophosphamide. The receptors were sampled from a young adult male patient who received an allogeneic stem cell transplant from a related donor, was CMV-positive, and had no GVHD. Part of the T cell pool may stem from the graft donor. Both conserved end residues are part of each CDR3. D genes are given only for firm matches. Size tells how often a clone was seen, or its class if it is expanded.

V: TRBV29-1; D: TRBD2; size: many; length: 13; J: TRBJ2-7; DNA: TGCAGCATTAGACTAGCGGAGTCCTACGAGCAGTACTTC; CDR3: CSIRLAESYEQYF
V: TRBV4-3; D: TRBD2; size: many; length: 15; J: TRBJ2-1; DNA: TGCGCCAGCAGCCAACCGGGACTACGGGACAATGAGCAGTTCTTC; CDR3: CASSQPGLRDNEQFF
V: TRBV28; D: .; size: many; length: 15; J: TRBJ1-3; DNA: TGTGCCAGCAGTTACGGACAAAGCTCTGGAAACACCATATATTTT; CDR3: CASSYGQSSGNTIYF
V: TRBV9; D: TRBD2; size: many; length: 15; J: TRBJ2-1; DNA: TGTGCCAGCAGCGAGGGACTAGTTCCATACAATGAGCAGTTCTTC; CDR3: CASSEGLVPYNEQFF
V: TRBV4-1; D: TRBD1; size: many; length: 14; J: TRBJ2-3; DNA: TGCGCCAGCAGCCTCGGGACAGGCACAGATACGCAGTATTTT; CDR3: CASSLGTGTDTQYF
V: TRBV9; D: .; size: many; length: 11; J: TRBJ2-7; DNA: TGTGCCAGCAGCGCCTTCTACGAGCAGTACTTC; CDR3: CASSAFYEQYF
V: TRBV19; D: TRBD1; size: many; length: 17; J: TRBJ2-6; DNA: TGTGCCAGTAATACAGGGGGTAAGATATCTGGGGCCAACGTCCTGACTTTC; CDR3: CASNTGGKISGANVLTF
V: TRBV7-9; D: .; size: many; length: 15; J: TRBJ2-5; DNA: TGTGCCAGCAGCCCGCGGGACAGAAGCCAAGAGACCCAGTACTTC; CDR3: CASSPRDRSQETQYF
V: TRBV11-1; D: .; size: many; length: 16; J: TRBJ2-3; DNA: TGTGCCAGCAGCTCACCGTGGGGCTTGTGGACAGATACGCAGTATTTT; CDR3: CASSSPWGLWTDTQYF
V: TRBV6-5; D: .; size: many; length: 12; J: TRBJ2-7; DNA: TGTGCCAGCAGATCAACAGGGATCGAGCAGTACTTC; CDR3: CASRSTGIEQYF
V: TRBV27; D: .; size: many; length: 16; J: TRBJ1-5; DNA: TGTGCCAGCAGTCTTCTGGGGCAGGGGAACAATCAGCCCCAGCATTTT; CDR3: CASSLLGQGNNQPQHF
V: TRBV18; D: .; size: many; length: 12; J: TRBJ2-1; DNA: TGTGCCAGCTCACCCGGGGGACGTGAGCAGTTCTTC; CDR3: CASSPGGREQFF
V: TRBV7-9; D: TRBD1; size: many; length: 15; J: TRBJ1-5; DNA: TGTGCCAGCAGCTCTTCCACCGGGACAGGAGAGCCCCAGCATTTT; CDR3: CASSSSTGTGEPQHF
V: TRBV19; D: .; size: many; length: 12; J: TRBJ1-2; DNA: TGTGCCAGTAGTTCCTACAGGGATGGCTACACCTTC; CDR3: CASSSYRDGYTF
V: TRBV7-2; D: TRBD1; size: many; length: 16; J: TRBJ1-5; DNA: TGTGCCAGCAGCTTGACAGGGGGCCTCCACAATCAGCCCCAGCATTTT; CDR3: CASSLTGGLHNQPQHF
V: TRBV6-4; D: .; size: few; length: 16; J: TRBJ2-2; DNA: TGTGCCAGCAGCGAAATTGACAGGTTTTCTGGCCGGGGAGCTGTTTTT; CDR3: CASSEIDRFSGRGAVF
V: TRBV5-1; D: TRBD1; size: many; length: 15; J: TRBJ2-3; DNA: TGCGCCAGCAGCAACGGACAGGGGGCCGCAGATACGCAGTATTTT; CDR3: CASSNGQGAADTQYF
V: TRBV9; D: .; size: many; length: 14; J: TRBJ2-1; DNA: TGTGCCAGCAGCGCAGGTTTTTCCTACAATGAGCAGTTCTTC; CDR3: CASSAGFSYNEQFF
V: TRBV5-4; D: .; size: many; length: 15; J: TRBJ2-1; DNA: TGTGCCAGCAGCCTGGATTGGGGGCCTTACAATGAGCAGTTCTTC; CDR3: CASSLDWGPYNEQFF
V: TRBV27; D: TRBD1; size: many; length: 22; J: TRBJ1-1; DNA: TGTGCCAGCAGTAGGTTCCTAAACGGCAAACCGGGACAGGGACTAGGAGACACTGAAGCTTTCTTT; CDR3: CASSRFLNGKPGQGLGDTEAFF